These T cell receptor beta chains were read from a single sample in a study of blood T cell repertoires in COVID-19. Assay used: immunoSEQ multiplex PCR; TCRdb lists only in-frame clones, some missing. The sample includes roughly 290,000 clones, more than 70% of them seen just once. The sample was peripheral blood. These receptors were obtained from a woman between 50 and 59 years old who had recovered from COVID-19. The CDR3 runs from the conserved cysteine through the conserved F or W. The order of the fields is CDR3 length, D gene, V gene, J gene, clone size, CDR3 protein, CDR3 DNA. The D gene is left open where the match is weak. Some rows have no size entry. The others give once, few or many, or a class for an expanded clone.

15	.	TRBV28	TRBJ1-1	.	CASSQPGHPRTEAFF	TGTGCCAGCAGTCAGCCGGGACACCCGAGGACTGAAGCTTTCTTT
16	.	TRBV7-8	TRBJ2-5	.	CASSLASGSTGETQYF	TGTGCCAGCAGCTTAGCGTCCGGCTCGACGGGGGAGACCCAGTACTTC
16	TRBD1	TRBV24-1	TRBJ2-5	few	CATSDLYRGRGETQYF	TGTGCCACCAGTGATTTGTACAGGGGGCGCGGAGAGACCCAGTACTTC
15	TRBD1	TRBV28	TRBJ1-4	.	CASSRRGTAVEKLFF	TGTGCCAGCAGCCGAAGAGGGACAGCTGTAGAAAAACTGTTTTTT
13	.	TRBV12-3/TRBV12-4	TRBJ1-5	.	CASAPLGNQPQHF	TGTGCCAGCGCGCCTTTAGGCAATCAGCCCCAGCATTTT
22	.	TRBV21-1	TRBJ2-2	.	CASSKVDWPPVSAGLFTGELFF	TGTGCCAGCAGCAAAGTCGACTGGCCCCCGGTGTCAGCGGGGCTTTTCACCGGGGAGCTGTTTTTT
11	.	TRBV29-1	TRBJ1-2	.	CSVVWRQGYTF	TGCAGCGTTGTGTGGCGACAGGGCTACACCTTC
15	TRBD2	TRBV7-2	TRBJ2-1	.	CASNLGLAGLDEQFF	TGTGCCAGCAACCTAGGACTAGCGGGTCTCGATGAGCAGTTCTTC
14	.	TRBV4-3	TRBJ2-2	.	CASSQDHFSRELFF	TGCGCCAGCAGCCAAGATCATTTTAGTCGGGAGCTGTTTTTT
13	.	TRBV6-5	TRBJ1-4	.	CASSYSTTEKLFF	TGTGCCAGCAGTTACTCGACTACTGAAAAACTGTTTTTT
15	TRBD2	TRBV5-4	TRBJ2-3	.	CASSGGLAGIDTQYF	TGTGCCAGCAGCGGGGGACTAGCGGGTATAGATACGCAGTATTTT
17	TRBD2	TRBV7-2	TRBJ2-1	.	CASMLNPGASGGARQFF	TGTGCCAGCATGCTTAACCCAGGCGCTAGCGGGGGGGCCAGACAGTTCTTC
15	.	TRBV10-2	TRBJ2-2	.	CASRKGRSNTGELFF	TGCGCCAGCAGAAAGGGGCGGTCGAACACCGGGGAGCTGTTTTTT
16	.	TRBV7-2	TRBJ2-1	.	CASSLTGTSSYNEQFF	TGTGCCAGCAGCTTAACGGGGACATCCTCCTACAATGAGCAGTTCTTC
15	TRBD2	TRBV9	TRBJ2-1	.	CASSATSGQYNEQFF	TGTGCCAGCAGCGCGACTAGCGGACAGTACAATGAGCAGTTCTTC